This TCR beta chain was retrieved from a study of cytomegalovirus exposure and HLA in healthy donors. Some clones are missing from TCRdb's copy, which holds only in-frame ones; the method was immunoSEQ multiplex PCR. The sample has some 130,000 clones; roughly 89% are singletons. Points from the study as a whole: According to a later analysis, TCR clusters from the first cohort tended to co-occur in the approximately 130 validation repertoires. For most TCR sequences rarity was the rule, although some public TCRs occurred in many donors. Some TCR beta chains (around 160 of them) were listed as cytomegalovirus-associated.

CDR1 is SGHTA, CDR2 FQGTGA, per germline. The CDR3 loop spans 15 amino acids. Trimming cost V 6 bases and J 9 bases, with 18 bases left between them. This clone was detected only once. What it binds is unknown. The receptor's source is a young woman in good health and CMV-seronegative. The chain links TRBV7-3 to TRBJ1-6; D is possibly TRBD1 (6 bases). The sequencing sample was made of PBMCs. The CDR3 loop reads CASRLTTGYGSPLHF. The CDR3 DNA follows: TGTGCCAGCAGACTCACCACAGGGTACGGTTCACCCCTCCACTTT.